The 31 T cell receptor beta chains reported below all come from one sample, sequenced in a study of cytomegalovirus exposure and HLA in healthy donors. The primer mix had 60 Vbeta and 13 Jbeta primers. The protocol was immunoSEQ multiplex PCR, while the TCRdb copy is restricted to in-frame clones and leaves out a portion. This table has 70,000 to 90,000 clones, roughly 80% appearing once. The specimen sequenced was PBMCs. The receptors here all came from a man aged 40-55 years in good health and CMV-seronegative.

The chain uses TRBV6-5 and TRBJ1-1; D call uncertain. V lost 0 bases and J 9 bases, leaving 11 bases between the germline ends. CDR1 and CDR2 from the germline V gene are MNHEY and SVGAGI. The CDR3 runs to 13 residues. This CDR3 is CASSYSEVTKAFF. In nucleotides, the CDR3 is TGTGCCAGCAGTTACTCGGAGGTTACTAAAGCTTTCTTT.

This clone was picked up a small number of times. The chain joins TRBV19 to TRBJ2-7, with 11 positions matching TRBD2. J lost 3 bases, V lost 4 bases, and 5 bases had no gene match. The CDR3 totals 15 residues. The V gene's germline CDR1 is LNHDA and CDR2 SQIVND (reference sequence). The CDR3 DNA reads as TGTGCCAGTAGTACGCTAGCGGGAGGCCTCTACGAGCAGTACTTC. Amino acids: CASSTLAGGLYEQYF.

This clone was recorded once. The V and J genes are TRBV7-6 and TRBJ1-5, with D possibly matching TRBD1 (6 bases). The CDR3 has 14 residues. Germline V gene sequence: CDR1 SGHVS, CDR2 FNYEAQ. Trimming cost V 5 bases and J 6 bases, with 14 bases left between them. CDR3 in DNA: TGTGCCAGCAGCCTAGAACAGGGCGCTCAGCCCCAGCATTTT. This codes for CASSLEQGAQPQHF.

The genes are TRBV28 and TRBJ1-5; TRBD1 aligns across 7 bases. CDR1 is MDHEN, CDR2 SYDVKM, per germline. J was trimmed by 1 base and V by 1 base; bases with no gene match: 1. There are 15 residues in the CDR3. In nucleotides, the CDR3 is TGTGCCAGCAGTTTATTCAGGGGGAGCAATCAGCCCCAGCATTTT. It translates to CASSLFRGSNQPQHF.

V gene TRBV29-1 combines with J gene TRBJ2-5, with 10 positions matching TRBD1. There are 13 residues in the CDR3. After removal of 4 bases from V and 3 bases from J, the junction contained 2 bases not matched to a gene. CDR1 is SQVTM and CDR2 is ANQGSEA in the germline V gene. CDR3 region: CSVGDRGEETQYF. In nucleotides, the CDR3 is TGCAGCGTTGGGGACAGGGGCGAAGAGACCCAGTACTTC.

The CDR3 sequence: CASSTSRTGSIEAFF. DNA of the CDR3: TGTGCCAGCAGTACCTCTCGGACAGGGTCGATAGAAGCTTTCTTT. The chain is built from TRBV6-6 and TRBJ1-1; 8 bases map to TRBD1. The V and J ends lost 5 bases and 8 bases, in that order; junction bases with no gene match: 13. The germline CDR1 and CDR2 sequences are MNHNY and SVGAGI (reference sequence). The CDR3 runs to 15 residues.

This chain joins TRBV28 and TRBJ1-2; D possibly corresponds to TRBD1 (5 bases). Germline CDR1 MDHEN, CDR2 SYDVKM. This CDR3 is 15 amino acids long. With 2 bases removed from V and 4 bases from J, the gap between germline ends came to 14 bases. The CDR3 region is CASSLTGPRGYGYTF. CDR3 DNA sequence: TGTGCCAGCAGTTTAACAGGTCCGCGCGGCTATGGCTACACCTTC.

The CDR3 loop is CSVGQGSTEAFF. DNA of the CDR3: TGCAGCGTTGGACAGGGTTCTACTGAAGCTTTCTTT. The rearrangement links TRBV29-1 to TRBJ1-1; 7 bases are a match to TRBD1. The CDR3 totals 12 residues. Trimming removed 4 bases from V and 5 bases from J; junction bases left unmatched: 4. CDR1 is SQVTM and CDR2 is ANQGSEA in the germline V gene.

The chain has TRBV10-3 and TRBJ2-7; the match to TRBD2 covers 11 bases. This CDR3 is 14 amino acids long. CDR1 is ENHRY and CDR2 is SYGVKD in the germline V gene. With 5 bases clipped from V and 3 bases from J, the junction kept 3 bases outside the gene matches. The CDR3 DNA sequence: TGTGCCATCAGTCCTACTAGCGGGAGCTACGAGCAGTACTTC. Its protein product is CAISPTSGSYEQYF.

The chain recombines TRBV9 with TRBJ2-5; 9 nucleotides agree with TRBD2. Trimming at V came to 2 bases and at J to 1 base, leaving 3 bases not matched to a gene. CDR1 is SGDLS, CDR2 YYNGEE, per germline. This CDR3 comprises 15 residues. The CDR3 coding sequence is TGTGCCAGCAGCGTGCAAGCGGGAGGCCAAGAGACCCAGTACTTC. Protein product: CASSVQAGGQETQYF.

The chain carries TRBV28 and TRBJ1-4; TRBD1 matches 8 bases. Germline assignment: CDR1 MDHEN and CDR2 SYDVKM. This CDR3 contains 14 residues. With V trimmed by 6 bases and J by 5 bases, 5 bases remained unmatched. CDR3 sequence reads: CASRGQGENEKLFF. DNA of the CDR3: TGTGCCAGCAGAGGACAGGGTGAAAATGAAAAACTGTTTTTT.

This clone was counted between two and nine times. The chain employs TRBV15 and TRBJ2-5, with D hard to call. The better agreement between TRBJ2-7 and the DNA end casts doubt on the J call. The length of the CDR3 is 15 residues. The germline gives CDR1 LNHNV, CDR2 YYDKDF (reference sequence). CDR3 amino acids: CATSRELHSSYEQYF. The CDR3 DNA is TGTGCCACCAGCAGAGAATTACATAGCTCCTACGAGCAGTACTTC.

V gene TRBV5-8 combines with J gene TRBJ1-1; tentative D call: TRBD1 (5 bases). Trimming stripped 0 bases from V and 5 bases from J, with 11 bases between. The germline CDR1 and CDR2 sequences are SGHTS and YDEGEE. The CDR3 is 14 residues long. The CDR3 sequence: CASSLGSGRTEAFF. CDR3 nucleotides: TGTGCCAGCAGCTTGGGGTCAGGGAGGACTGAAGCTTTCTTT.

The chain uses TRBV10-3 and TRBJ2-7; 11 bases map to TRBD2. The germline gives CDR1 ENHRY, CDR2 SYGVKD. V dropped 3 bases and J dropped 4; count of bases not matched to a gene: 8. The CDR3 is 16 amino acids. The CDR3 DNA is TGTGCCATCAGTGATCTCAAGACTAGCGGGGCTTACGAGCAGTACTTC. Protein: CAISDLKTSGAYEQYF.

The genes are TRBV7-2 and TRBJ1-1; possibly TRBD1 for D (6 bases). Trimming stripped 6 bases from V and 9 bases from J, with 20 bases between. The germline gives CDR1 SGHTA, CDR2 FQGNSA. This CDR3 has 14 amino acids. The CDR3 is CASRQKGETFQAFF. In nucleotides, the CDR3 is TGTGCCAGCAGACAAAAGGGGGAGACGTTTCAAGCTTTCTTT.

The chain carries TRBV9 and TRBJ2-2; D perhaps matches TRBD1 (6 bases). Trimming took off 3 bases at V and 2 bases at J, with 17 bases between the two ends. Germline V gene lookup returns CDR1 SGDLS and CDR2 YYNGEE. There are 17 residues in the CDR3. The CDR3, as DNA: TGTGCCAGCAGCGCTGGGTTCGGGACAACTAACACCGGGGAGCTGTTTTTT. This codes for CASSAGFGTTNTGELFF.

This CDR3 is CASSDPRTGGNSPLHF. The CDR3 DNA reads as TGTGCCAGCAGTGACCCCAGGACAGGCGGAAATTCACCCCTCCACTTT. V gene TRBV25-1 combines with J gene TRBJ1-6; the match to TRBD1 covers 7 bases. The CDR3 covers 16 residues. The ends lost 3 bases at V and 7 bases at J; junction bases unmatched: 9. CDR1 is MGHDK and CDR2 is SYGVNS in the germline V gene.

This chain's CDR3 is CASSLLTGANSGELFF. CDR3 nucleotides: TGTGCCAGCAGCCTATTGACAGGGGCAAATTCCGGGGAGCTGTTTTTT. V and J are TRBV13 and TRBJ2-2; 8 bases line up with TRBD1. Per the germline V gene, CDR1 is PRHDT and CDR2 is FYEKMQ (reference sequence). The CDR3 contains 16 residues. V shed 5 bases and J 6 bases; nucleotides not matched to a gene: 11.

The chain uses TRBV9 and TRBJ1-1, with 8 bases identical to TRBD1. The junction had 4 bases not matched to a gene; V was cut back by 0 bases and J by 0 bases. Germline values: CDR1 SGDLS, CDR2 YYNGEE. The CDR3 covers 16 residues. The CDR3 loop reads CASSVGGTGMNTEAFF. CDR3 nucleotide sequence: TGTGCCAGCAGCGTAGGGGGGACAGGTATGAACACTGAAGCTTTCTTT. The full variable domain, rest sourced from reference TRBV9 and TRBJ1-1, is DSGVTQTPKHLITATGQRVTLRCSPRSGDLSVYWYQQSLDQGLQFLIQYYNGEERAKGNILERFSAQQFPDLHSELNLSSLELGDSALYFCASSVGGTGMNTEAFFGQGTRLTVV.

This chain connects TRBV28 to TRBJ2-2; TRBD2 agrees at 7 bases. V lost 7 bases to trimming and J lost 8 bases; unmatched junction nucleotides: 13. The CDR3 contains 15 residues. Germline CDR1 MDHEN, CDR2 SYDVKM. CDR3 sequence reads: CASTLHGGRSGELFF. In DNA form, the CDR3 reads TGTGCCAGCACCCTTCATGGCGGGAGATCTGGGGAGCTGTTTTTT.

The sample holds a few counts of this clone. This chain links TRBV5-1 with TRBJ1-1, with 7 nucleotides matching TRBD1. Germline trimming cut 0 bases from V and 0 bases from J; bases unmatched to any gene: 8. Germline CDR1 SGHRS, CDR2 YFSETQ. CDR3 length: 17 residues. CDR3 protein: CASSLVYRGYMNTEAFF. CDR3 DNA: TGCGCCAGCAGCTTGGTCTACAGGGGTTACATGAACACTGAAGCTTTCTTT.

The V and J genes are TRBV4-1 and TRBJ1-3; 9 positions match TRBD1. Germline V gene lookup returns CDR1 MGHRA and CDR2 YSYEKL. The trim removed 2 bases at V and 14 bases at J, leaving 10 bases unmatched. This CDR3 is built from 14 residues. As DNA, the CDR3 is TGCGCCAGCAGCCAACCGGGACAGGGAAGGCCCCTATATTTT. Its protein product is CASSQPGQGRPLYF.

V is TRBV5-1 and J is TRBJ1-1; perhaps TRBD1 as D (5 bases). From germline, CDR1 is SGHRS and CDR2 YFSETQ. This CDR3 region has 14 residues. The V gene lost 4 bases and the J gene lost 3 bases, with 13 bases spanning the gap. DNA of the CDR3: TGCGCCAGCAGCCGGGGGTCAAGCCACACTGAAGCTTTCTTT. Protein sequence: CASSRGSSHTEAFF.

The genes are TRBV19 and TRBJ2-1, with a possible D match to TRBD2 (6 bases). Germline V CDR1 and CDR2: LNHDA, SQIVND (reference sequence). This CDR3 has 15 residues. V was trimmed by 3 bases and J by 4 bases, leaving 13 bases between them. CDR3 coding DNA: TGTGCCAGTAGTATCGGAGGGTCCTATTACAATGAGCAGTTCTTC. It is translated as CASSIGGSYYNEQFF. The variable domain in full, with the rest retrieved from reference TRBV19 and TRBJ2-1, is DGGITQSPKYLFRKEGQNVTLSCEQNLNHDAMYWYRQDPGQGLRLIYYSQIVNDFQKGDIAEGYSVSREKKESFPLTVTSAQKNPTAFYLCASSIGGSYYNEQFFGPGTRLTVL.

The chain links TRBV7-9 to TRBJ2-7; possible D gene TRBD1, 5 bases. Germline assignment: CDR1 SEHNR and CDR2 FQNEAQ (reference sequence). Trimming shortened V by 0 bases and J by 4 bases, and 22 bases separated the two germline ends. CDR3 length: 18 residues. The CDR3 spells CASSLAQVTGPFLYEQYF. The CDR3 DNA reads TGTGCCAGCAGCTTAGCTCAGGTCACAGGCCCCTTTTTATACGAGCAGTACTTC. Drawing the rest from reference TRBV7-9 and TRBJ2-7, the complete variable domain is DTGVSQNPRHKITKRGQNVTFRCDPISEHNRLYWYRQTLGQGPEFLTYFQNEAQLEKSRLLSDRFSAERPKGSFSTLEIQRTEQGDSAMYLCASSLAQVTGPFLYEQYFGPGTRLTVT.

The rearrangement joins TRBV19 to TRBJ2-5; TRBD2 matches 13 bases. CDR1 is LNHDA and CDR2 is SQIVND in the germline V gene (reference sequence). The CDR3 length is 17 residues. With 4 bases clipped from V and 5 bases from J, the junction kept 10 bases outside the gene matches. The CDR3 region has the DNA TGTGCCAGTAGTACAAGACCGGGACTAGCGGGAAGGGAGACCCAGTACTTC. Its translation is CASSTRPGLAGRETQYF.

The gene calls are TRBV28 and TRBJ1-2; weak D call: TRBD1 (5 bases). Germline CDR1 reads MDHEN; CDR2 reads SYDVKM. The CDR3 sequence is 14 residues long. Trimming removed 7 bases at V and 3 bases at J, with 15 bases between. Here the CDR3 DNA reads TGTGCCAGCAAGCAACCAGACAGCCACTATGGCTACACCTTC. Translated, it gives CASKQPDSHYGYTF.

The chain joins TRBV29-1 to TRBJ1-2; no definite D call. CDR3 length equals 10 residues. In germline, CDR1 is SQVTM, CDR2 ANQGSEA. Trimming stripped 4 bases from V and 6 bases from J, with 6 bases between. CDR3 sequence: CSVGGNGYTF. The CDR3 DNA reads TGCAGCGTTGGAGGAAATGGCTACACCTTC.

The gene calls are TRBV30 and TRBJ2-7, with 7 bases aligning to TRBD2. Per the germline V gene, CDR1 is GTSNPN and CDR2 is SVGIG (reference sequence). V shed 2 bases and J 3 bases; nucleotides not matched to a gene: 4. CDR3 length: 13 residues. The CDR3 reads CAWSWGGSYEQYF. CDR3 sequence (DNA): TGTGCCTGGAGTTGGGGCGGGAGCTACGAGCAGTACTTC.

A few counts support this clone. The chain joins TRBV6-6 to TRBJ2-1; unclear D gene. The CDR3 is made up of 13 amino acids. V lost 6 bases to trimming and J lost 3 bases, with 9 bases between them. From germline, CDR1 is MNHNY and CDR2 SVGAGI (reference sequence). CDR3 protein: CASSLTFYNEQFF. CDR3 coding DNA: TGTGCCAGCAGCCTGACATTCTACAATGAGCAGTTCTTC.

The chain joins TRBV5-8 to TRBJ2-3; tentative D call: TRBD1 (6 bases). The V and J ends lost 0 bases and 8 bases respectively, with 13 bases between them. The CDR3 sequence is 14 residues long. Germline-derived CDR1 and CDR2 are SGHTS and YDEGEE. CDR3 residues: CASSLARRQVTQYF. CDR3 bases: TGTGCCAGCAGCTTGGCTCGCAGACAGGTTACGCAGTATTTT.